This T cell receptor (beta chain) was identified in a study of Graves' ophthalmopathy and Graves' hyperthyroidism (dated by TCRdb to 2016 to 2019). Context from the whole study: Peripheral blood was collected at initial diagnosis, before any treatment. Once sampling was done, hyperthyroidism patients were given methimazole at a starting dose of 30 mg daily, while ophthalmopathy patients were given high-dose intravenous methylprednisolone. A discovery set of 100 patients (43 ophthalmopathy, 57 stable hyperthyroidism) was enrolled to explore V-J signatures distinguishing ophthalmopathy from hyperthyroidism. For independent validation, a separate cohort was made up of some 18 hyperthyroidism patients plus 17 patients who later progressed from hyperthyroidism to ophthalmopathy. In total, 135 blood samples were TCR-sequenced: roughly 45 ophthalmopathy, under 85 hyperthyroidism and roughly 17 hyperthyroidism-to-ophthalmopathy patients. T-cell repertoires of thyroid tissue and blood were compared in about 6 hyperthyroidism patients. The 100 or so discovery patients were randomly divided into training and test sets at a 7:3 ratio. The study used signatures of the TCR beta repertoire to tell Graves' ophthalmopathy apart from Graves' hyperthyroidism and to predict which patients would progress to ophthalmopathy. Overall study outcomes, separate from this receptor: In validation, the model predicted ophthalmopathy progression with more than 55% sensitivity and around 72% specificity; more than ten predicted patients were CT-confirmed with GO in a median of about 7.1 months. Among expanded thyroid clonotypes with frequency above 0.001, most also showed up in blood, which suggests that blood repertoires may reflect the thyroid immune response. In cross-validation, the 13-signature model distinguished ophthalmopathy from stable hyperthyroidism with 85% to 90% sensitivity and around 81% specificity, and in the test set the corresponding values were roughly 78% and 74%. Sample size was not predetermined statistically, and investigators were not blinded to group allocation.

Comment on this clonotype: No antigen is known for it. A junction boundary mismatches the germline segment, possibly from a read error.

Hyperthyroidism was considered stable if no progression to ophthalmopathy occurred within 18 months of follow-up. Hyperthyroidism patients were newly diagnosed, with disease duration under 2 months, and aged 18 to 65 years. Patients with other autoimmune diseases, uncontrolled infections, pregnancy or lactation were excluded from the study. Clinical symptoms, serum thyroxine, TRAb, thyroid ultrasound and orbital computed tomography were used for diagnosis. Ficoll-Paque density gradient centrifugation was used to isolate PBMCs from about 9 ml of fresh peripheral blood. Total RNA was extracted with Trizol reagent and quality-checked on an Agilent 2100 Bioanalyzer. For repertoire sequencing, the TCR beta CDR3 regions were amplified from RNA transcripts. HTBI primers and the Qiagen OneStep RT-PCR kit were used in a first-round RT-PCR, which was followed by a second-round multiplex PCR, size selection and purification. Libraries were sequenced paired-end with 100 bp reads on an Illumina HiSeq2000. The published analysis was carried out like this. SOAPnuke was used for read processing, and reads with adapters, uncalled bases, a mean Phred below 15, or no exact constant-primer or identifier match were discarded. COPE v1.2.5 was used to merge high-quality paired reads. Each unique nucleotide sequence was treated as a clonotype, and MiTCR v1.1 was used to align the clonotypes to the IMGT TRB V, D and J references. Only V-J combinations with frequency above 0.0001 were analysed, covering 99% to 99.2% of repertoires. For each V-J combination, a TCR clonal expansion and chaos score was defined as F50 clonal expansion divided by the chaos observed in the TCRdist matrix. Welch's t-statistics and random forest were used to reduce features to approximately 13 V-J combinations, which were fed into a naive Bayes classifier. The Morisita-Horn index was used to measure how similar the thyroid and blood repertoires were. In-frame beta chains were kept once TCRdb had trimmed the public reads at Q25 with fastp and called clones with MiXCR. Rows are combined by CDR3 protein, so each entry shows the most common genes and DNA. The V and J calls reflect TCRdb's pipeline rather than the authors' work. This sample comprises under 800,000 distinct CDR3 sequences, 20% to 25% of them detected only once. Of the sample, about 6.6% is held by the ten largest clones.

The germline V gene encodes CDR1 MDHEN and CDR2 SYDVKM. From the cysteine through the phenylalanine, the CDR3 covers 17 amino acids. CDR3 DNA only is kept here, 51 bases in frame from base 1. The clonotype originates from a woman between 18 and 29 years old with stable Graves' hyperthyroidism. Some clones in this sample may be carry-over from other donors' samples. Donor details come from another sample of the same person, matched by shared clones. The sample was peripheral blood. The chain employs TRBV28 and TRBJ1-6; a stretch of 7 junction bases matches TRBD1. The CDR3 amino acid sequence is: CASSLGDRGLWNSPRHF. The sequenced DNA: TGTGCCAGCAGCTTGGGGGATAGGGGGCTTTGGAATTCACCCCGCCACTTT.